This T cell receptor beta chain was observed in a study of control samples from healthy donors and cancer patients. The data were produced by immunoSEQ multiplex PCR, yet TCRdb's version contains in-frame clones alone and is incomplete. The sample holds 80,000 to 100,000 clones, 88% seen once. The CDR3 is 13 residues long. Trimming removed 5 bases at V and 3 bases at J, with 10 bases between. The germline V gene has CDR1 MNHEY and CDR2 SMNVEV (reference sequence). The sample was blood. This chain links TRBV27 with TRBJ1-1, with unresolved D. The TCR comes from a man aged 25-40 years in good health. CDR3 sequence: CASSLSPDTEAFF. CDR3 bases: TGTGCCAGCAGTCTGTCCCCCGACACTGAAGCTTTCTTT.